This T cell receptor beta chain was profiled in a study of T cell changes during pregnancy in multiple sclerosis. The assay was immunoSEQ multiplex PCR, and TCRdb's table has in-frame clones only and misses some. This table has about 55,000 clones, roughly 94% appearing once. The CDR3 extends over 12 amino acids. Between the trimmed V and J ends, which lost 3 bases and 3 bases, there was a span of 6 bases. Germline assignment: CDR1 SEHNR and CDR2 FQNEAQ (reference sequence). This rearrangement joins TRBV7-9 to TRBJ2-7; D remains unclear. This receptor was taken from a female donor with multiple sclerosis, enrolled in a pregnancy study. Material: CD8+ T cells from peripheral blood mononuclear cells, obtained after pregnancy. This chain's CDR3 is CASSFNSYEQYF. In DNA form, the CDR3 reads TGTGCCAGCAGCTTCAACAGCTACGAGCAGTACTTC.